This entry lists 22 T cell receptor beta chains sequenced from one sample in a study of blood T cell repertoires in COVID-19 (dated by TCRdb to the early 2020s). Receptor amplification or capture employed the immunoSEQ multiplex PCR assay. The table was pulled from immuneACCESS by TCRdb, which kept in-frame rearrangements only. Such tables lose some clones; where checked, under half of the loss comes from unresolved V genes, and the rest has no known cause. This sample lists about 130,000 clones; approximately 80% were detected once. The top ten clones comprise 1.5% to 2% of the sample. The sample was peripheral blood. The receptors were gathered from an older man with acute or convalescent COVID-19.

The chain is built from TRBV11-1 and TRBJ1-6; D remains ambiguous. Deletions cut 5 bases from V and 5 bases from J, with 13 bases between. The CDR3 consists of 15 residues. The germline V gene has CDR1 SGHAT and CDR2 FQDESV (reference sequence). The CDR3 region has the DNA TGTGCCAGCAGCGAAGTCGGGAGGGATAATTCACCCCTCCACTTT. Residues: CASSEVGRDNSPLHF.

The chain combines TRBV19 with TRBJ1-2, with TRBD1 identical over 8 bases. Germline-derived CDR1 and CDR2 are LNHDA and SQIVND (reference sequence). V lost 1 base to trimming and J lost 7 bases; unmatched junction nucleotides: 8. The CDR3 spans 15 residues. The CDR3 protein is CASSIGGRGLFGYTF. The CDR3 bases are TGTGCCAGTAGTATAGGAGGCAGGGGGCTGTTTGGCTACACCTTC. Full variable domain (outside the CDR3, taken from reference TRBV19 and TRBJ1-2): DGGITQSPKYLFRKEGQNVTLSCEQNLNHDAMYWYRQDPGQGLRLIYYSQIVNDFQKGDIAEGYSVSREKKESFPLTVTSAQKNPTAFYLCASSIGGRGLFGYTFGSGTRLTVV.

The CDR3 DNA sequence: TGCGCCAGCAGTCAAAGGGGGTCACCCCTCCACTTT. This codes for CASSQRGSPLHF. The rearrangement uses TRBV23-1 and TRBJ1-6; a possible D gene is TRBD1 (6 bases). TRBV23-1 is noted as an ORF with a role that remains uncertain. The CDR3 totals 12 residues. Trimming left V 2 bases short and J 10 bases short, with 6 bases between.

V and J are TRBV23-1 and TRBJ2-7, with a weak D call TRBD1 (6 bases). TRBV23-1 qualifies as an ORF whose function is uncertain. The CDR3 contains 14 residues. Between the trimmed V and J ends, which lost 4 bases and 4 bases, there was a span of 14 bases. This chain's CDR3 is CASSLCRGPYEQYF. The CDR3 DNA sequence: TGCGCCAGCAGTCTTTGCAGGGGCCCTTACGAGCAGTACTTC.

The chain recombines TRBV6-5 with TRBJ1-5; D is undetermined. Per germline, CDR1 MNHEY and CDR2 SVGAGI. V lost 2 bases to trimming and J lost 3 bases, with 8 bases between them. This CDR3 spans 14 amino acids. CDR3 residues: CASSYNSPNQPQHF. As DNA, the CDR3 is TGTGCCAGCAGTTACAACTCGCCCAATCAGCCCCAGCATTTT.

In regard to this clone: In the same sample, other DNA sequences code for this CDR3. This sequence joins TRBV19 and TRBJ2-2; TRBD1 matches at 8 bases. Losses at the gene ends were 5 bases for V and 5 bases for J; bases not matched to a gene: 4. This CDR3 is built from 14 residues. CDR1 is LNHDA and CDR2 is SQIVND in the germline V gene (reference sequence). CDR3 nucleotides: TGTGCCAGTAGTCCCCACAGGGGGACCGGGGAGCTGTTTTTT. As protein: CASSPHRGTGELFF.

The chain joins TRBV5-5 to TRBJ1-4, with D possibly being TRBD1 (6 bases). Germline V CDR1 and CDR2: SGHKS, YYEKEE (reference sequence). The CDR3 has 16 residues. The germline V and J ends were trimmed by 3 bases and 7 bases, with 19 bases remaining between them. The CDR3 DNA is TGTGCCAGCAGCTCCGTGCGGAGAGGGGGATTTGAAAAACTGTTTTTT. Protein product: CASSSVRRGGFEKLFF.

This chain uses TRBV12-3 or TRBV12-4 with TRBJ2-1; the match to TRBD2 covers 7 bases. CDR3 length: 13 amino acids. Losses at the gene ends were 3 bases for V and 6 bases for J; bases not matched to a gene: 2. CDR3 in DNA: TGTGCCAGCAGTTTTGGGAGGGTCAATGAGCAGTTCTTC. It encodes CASSFGRVNEQFF.

This chain links TRBV30 with TRBJ2-3; 7 nucleotides line up with TRBD2. Germline lookup yields CDR1 GTSNPN and CDR2 SVGIG (reference sequence). The CDR3 runs to 13 residues. Trimming took 2 bases from V and 4 from J; bases not matched to a gene: 3. In DNA form, the CDR3 reads TGTGCCTGGAGTTTGGGGGGGTCAGATACGCAGTATTTT. Its protein is CAWSLGGSDTQYF.

Here the CDR3 reads CASSSEASGSGTDTQYF. The CDR3 DNA follows: TGCGCCAGCAGCTCCGAGGCTAGCGGCAGCGGCACAGATACGCAGTATTTT. The gene calls are TRBV5-1 and TRBJ2-3, with TRBD2 identical over 7 bases. Germline values: CDR1 SGHRS, CDR2 YFSETQ. The CDR3 totals 17 residues. V lost 3 bases and J lost 1; bases outside the gene matches: 11.

CDR3 amino acids: CASSLSGTGRTQYF. The DNA for the CDR3 is TGTGCCAGCAGCCTGAGTGGTACAGGGCGGACCCAGTACTTC. The J gene is TRBJ2-5, the V gene TRBV14; TRBD1 is a possible D gene (6 bases). This CDR3 spans 14 amino acids. V was trimmed by 4 bases and J by 7 bases, leaving 16 bases between them. CDR1 is SGHDN and CDR2 is FVKESK in the germline V gene.

This rearrangement joins TRBV19 to TRBJ1-5, with 7 bases matching TRBD1. Germline V CDR1 and CDR2: LNHDA, SQIVND (reference sequence). Trimming cost V 3 bases and J 3 bases; bases outside gene matches: 8. The CDR3 consists of 16 residues. CDR3: CASSITGDLLNQPQHF. Here the CDR3 DNA reads TGTGCCAGTAGTATTACAGGGGATCTACTCAATCAGCCCCAGCATTTT. Full variable domain (missing parts from reference TRBV19 and TRBJ1-5): DGGITQSPKYLFRKEGQNVTLSCEQNLNHDAMYWYRQDPGQGLRLIYYSQIVNDFQKGDIAEGYSVSREKKESFPLTVTSAQKNPTAFYLCASSITGDLLNQPQHFGDGTRLSIL.

This chain links TRBV15 with TRBJ2-3; the match to TRBD2 covers 13 bases. Germline trimming cut 0 bases from V and 4 bases from J; bases unmatched to any gene: 13. This CDR3 region has 20 residues. Per germline, CDR1 LNHNV and CDR2 YYDKDF (reference sequence). The CDR3 nucleotides read TGTGCCACCAGCAGAGATCAGGGAACCACTAGCGGGGGGGCAGCAGATACGCAGTATTTT. It encodes CATSRDQGTTSGGAADTQYF.

This chain uses TRBV9 with TRBJ2-1; D gene uncertain. The germline V gene encodes CDR1 SGDLS and CDR2 YYNGEE. V lost 4 bases to trimming and J lost 0 bases, with 11 bases between them. The CDR3 consists of 15 residues. As DNA, the CDR3 is TGTGCCAGCAGCCACGCCTTCAGCTCCTACAATGAGCAGTTCTTC. Translated, it gives CASSHAFSSYNEQFF.

This clone was detected once. The rearrangement links TRBV5-1 to TRBJ1-1, with 8 bases fitting TRBD1. With 6 bases clipped from V and 6 bases from J, the junction kept 13 bases outside the gene matches. There are 15 residues in the CDR3. The germline V gene encodes CDR1 SGHRS and CDR2 YFSETQ. The CDR3 is CASTSKTGVRAEAFF. In nucleotides, the CDR3 is TGCGCCAGCACATCCAAGACAGGGGTAAGAGCTGAAGCTTTCTTT.

The chain uses TRBV3-1 (or the pseudogene TRBV3-2) and TRBJ2-2; the D gene is possibly TRBD1 (5 bases). The length of the CDR3 is 13 residues. The ends were cut back, 1 base at V and 7 bases at J, with 7 bases in the middle. CDR1 is LGHDT, CDR2 YNNKEL, per germline (reference sequence). The CDR3 DNA is TGTGCCAGCAGCCAAGCAGGGATCGGGGAGCTGTTTTTT. This translates into CASSQAGIGELFF.

The CDR3 region has the DNA TGCGCCAGCAGTCCCGGGACAGAAGCCTACGAGCAGTACTTC. This gives the protein CASSPGTEAYEQYF. The chain uses TRBV10-2 and TRBJ2-7; 7 bases match TRBD1. The CDR3 is 14 residues long. CDR1 and CDR2 (germline): WSHSY, SAAADI. V lost 5 bases, J lost 2 bases, and 6 bases stayed unmatched.

CDR3: CAWSAEQGAQTNEKLFF. In DNA, the CDR3 is TGTGCCTGGAGTGCCGAACAGGGGGCGCAAACTAATGAAAAACTGTTTTTT. The rearrangement joins TRBV30 to TRBJ1-4, with TRBD1 identical over 9 bases. The V and J ends lost 1 base and 1 base, in that order; junction bases with no gene match: 7. Germline V gene sequence: CDR1 GTSNPN, CDR2 SVGIG (reference sequence). The CDR3 has 17 residues.

This clone was counted many times. V and J are TRBV10-1 and TRBJ1-1; D not certain. The CDR3 sequence is 13 residues long. Trimming cost V 8 bases and J 2 bases, with 12 bases left between them. The germline CDR1 and CDR2 sequences are WNHNN and SYGVQD (reference sequence). The CDR3 DNA reads TGCGCCAGCCGCCCGACACGTAACACTGAAGCTTTCTTT. Protein: CASRPTRNTEAFF.

The V gene is TRBV18, the J gene TRBJ2-1, with 13 nucleotides matching TRBD2. The V segment lost 3 bases and the J segment 4 bases; nucleotides outside the gene matches: 3. The CDR3 is made up of 16 amino acids. The germline gives CDR1 KGHSH, CDR2 LQKENI. Here the CDR3 DNA reads TGTGCCAGCTCACCGCGGACTAGCGGGGGTTACAATGAGCAGTTCTTC. It translates to CASSPRTSGGYNEQFF. The full variable domain, rest sourced from reference TRBV18 and TRBJ2-1, is NAGVMQNPRHLVRRRGQEARLRCSPMKGHSHVYWYRQLPEEGLKFMVYLQKENIIDESGMPKERFSAEFPKEGPSILRIQQVVRGDSAAYFCASSPRTSGGYNEQFFGPGTRLTVL.

The chain links TRBV6-6 to TRBJ1-6, with 7 bases identical to TRBD1. The CDR3 length is 14 residues. Germline V lookup: CDR1 MNHNY, CDR2 SVGAGI (reference sequence). V lost 8 bases and J lost 7; bases outside the gene matches: 8. The CDR3 reads CASALGDRNSPLHF. The DNA of the CDR3 is TGTGCCAGCGCGCTCGGGGACAGAAATTCACCCCTCCACTTT.

This sequence joins TRBV14 and TRBJ1-6; 7 positions match TRBD1. Germline V CDR1 and CDR2: SGHDN, FVKESK. J gave up 8 bases and V 0 bases, and 7 bases lay outside the gene matches. The length of the CDR3 is 16 residues. CDR3 DNA sequence: TGTGCCAGCAGCCAAGAAAGGGGGCGTATGGATTCACCCCTCCACTTT. It encodes CASSQERGRMDSPLHF.